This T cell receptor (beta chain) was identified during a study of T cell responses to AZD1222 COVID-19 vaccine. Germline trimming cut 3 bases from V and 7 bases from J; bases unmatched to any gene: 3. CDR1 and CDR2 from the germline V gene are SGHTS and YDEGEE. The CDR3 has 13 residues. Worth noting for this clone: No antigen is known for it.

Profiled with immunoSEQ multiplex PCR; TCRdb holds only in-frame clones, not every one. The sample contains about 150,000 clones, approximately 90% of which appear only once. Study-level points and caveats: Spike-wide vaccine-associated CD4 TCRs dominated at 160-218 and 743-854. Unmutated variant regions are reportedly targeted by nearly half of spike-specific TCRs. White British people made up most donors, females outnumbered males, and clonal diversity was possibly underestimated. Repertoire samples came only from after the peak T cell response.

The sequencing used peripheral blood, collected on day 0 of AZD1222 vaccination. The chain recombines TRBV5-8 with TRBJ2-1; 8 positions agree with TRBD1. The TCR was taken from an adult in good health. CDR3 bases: TGTGCCAGCAGCTCAAGGACAGGGAATGAGCAGTTCTTC. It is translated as CASSSRTGNEQFF.